The 6 T cell receptor beta chains below come from one sample, sequenced in a study of response to subunit inactivated influenza vaccine. TCRdb reprocessed the RT-PCR reads with MiXCR, giving one entry per CDR3 protein. The sample carries 490,000 or so distinct CDR3 sequences, approximately 7.7% recorded once. The sequences come from PBMCs from blood, collected roughly 24 months after vaccination. The receptors here all came from a man aged 45 to 75 who received an inactivated influenza vaccine.

This clonotype occurred many times. The J gene is TRBJ1-5, the V gene TRBV29-1; D not certain. CDR3 length: 13 residues. Trimming left V 4 bases short and J 6 bases short, with 13 bases between. Germline CDR1 is SQVTM and CDR2 is ANQGSEA. CDR3 DNA: TGCAGCGTTGGGGCCTACGGCGGTCAGCCCCAGCATTTT. Translating it yields CSVGAYGGQPQHF.

V is TRBV29-1 and J is TRBJ2-7, with D tentatively TRBD2 (5 bases). This CDR3 spans 15 amino acids. Trimming stripped 4 bases from V and 3 bases from J, with 19 bases between. Germline V CDR1 and CDR2: SQVTM, ANQGSEA. Written as DNA, the CDR3 is TGCAGCGTTGGAGTCGAGGGTAGCGTCTACTACGAGCAGTACTTC. Amino acids: CSVGVEGSVYYEQYF.

The chain carries TRBV20-1 and TRBJ1-2, with 7 bases identical to TRBD1. The ends lost 5 bases at V and 1 base at J; junction bases unmatched: 4. CDR1 is DFQATT and CDR2 is SNEGSKA in the germline V gene (reference sequence). This CDR3 contains 13 residues. CDR3 nucleotide sequence: TGCAGTGCTTTGCGACAGGGTAACTATGGCTACACCTTC. Translating it yields CSALRQGNYGYTF.

This clonotype was found a few times. This rearrangement joins TRBV4-1 to TRBJ2-3; 8 bases line up with TRBD2. Germline V CDR1 and CDR2: MGHRA, YSYEKL. The CDR3 is 18 residues long. V lost 0 bases to trimming and J lost 0 bases; unmatched junction nucleotides: 8. CDR3 DNA: TGCGCCAGCAGCCAAGACCGGAGGACTAGCCGGAGCACAGATACGCAGTATTTT. As protein: CASSQDRRTSRSTDTQYF.

The chain couples TRBV6-1 to TRBJ2-7; D remains ambiguous. V dropped 6 bases and J dropped 0 bases, with 9 bases sitting between them. Germline V lookup: CDR1 MNHNS, CDR2 SASEGT. The CDR3 has 13 residues. As DNA, the CDR3 is TGTGCCAGCAGACAACACCACTCCTACGAGCAGTACTTC. It encodes CASRQHHSYEQYF.

The CDR3 region is CASSGWTASTGELFF. The CDR3 DNA follows: TGCGCCAGCAGCGGGTGGACAGCCTCCACCGGGGAGCTGTTTTTT. This chain connects TRBV5-1 to TRBJ2-2; TRBD1 might be the D (6 bases). The CDR3 is 15 residues long. CDR1 and CDR2 (germline): SGHRS, YFSETQ. Trimming removed 4 bases at V and 4 bases at J, with 14 bases between.